Sequencing of this T cell receptor beta chain was carried out in a study of blood T cell repertoires in COVID-19 (dated by TCRdb to 2020 to 2021). Looking at the study overall: Collaborator samples came from the United States, Italy and Spain and covered acute and convalescent phases of COVID-19. The prospective study material was composed of cDNA or gDNA derived from T cells, B-cell-depleted T cells, or PBMCs. Subjects who had been exposed to COVID-19, were actively infected with it, or had recovered from it provided the deeply sampled blood TCRbeta repertoires that made up the dataset. The repertoires were made available in a free public database intended to serve as a resource for research on the immune response to SARS-CoV-2. The samples were drawn from the first 160 participants of the ongoing ImmuneRACE study and from about 1,200 subjects provided by 6 global collaborators. A de-identified subject ID, COVID-19 status, age in years and sex were almost always included in the sample metadata. Where available, HLA class I and class II types were obtained from metadata supplied by the sample provider rather than from assay-based typing.

About this clone: The specificity of this receptor is unknown. No base quality information exists; no much larger clone differs at one position.

Trimmed from V: 6 bases; trimmed from J: 5 bases; junction bases lacking a gene match: 4. CDR1 MNHEY and CDR2 SVGEGT are derived from the germline V gene. The CDR3 contains 14 residues, cysteine and phenylalanine counted. The CDR3 DNA has 42 bases and is translated from base 1. TCRbeta CDR3 regions were amplified from genomic DNA by means of the immunoSEQ Assay, a bias-controlled multiplex PCR. The authors' pipeline ran thus. Within the assay, amplification of reference gene primers was used to estimate how many nucleated cells each sample contained. Sequence reads were collapsed and filtered to measure the absolute abundance of every unique TCRbeta CDR3 rearrangement. For each sample, productive Simpson clonality was calculated by taking the square root of Simpson's diversity index across productive rearrangements. Imported from immuneACCESS, the table was reduced by TCRdb to in-frame sequences with V and J called. These copies leave out some clones; in studies compared against another copy, an unresolved V gene accounts for under half, and the cause of the remainder is not known. V, J and clone size are those of that table, while D and trimming were read from the DNA. The sample yields about 120,000 clones; about 89% were counted once. The ten most abundant clones make up about an eighth of the sample.

One collaborating source in Seattle enrolled patients while the patients were actively infected and followed the patients over time throughout the course of disease. The collaborating institutions used their own protocols to collect whole blood in K2EDTA tubes. Collaborator samples were shipped for TCRbeta analysis as frozen whole blood, isolated PBMCs, or DNA extracted from either sample type. Here is what the overall study found, with its caveats: The amount of clinical and demographic metadata varied by source and participant and was provided uncurated.

The TCR originated in a woman in her seventies with COVID-19, enrolled during active disease. Sequenced sample: peripheral blood. Rearrangement joined TRBV6-2 or TRBV6-3 to TRBJ1-6, and 7 junctional nucleotides match TRBD1. The CDR3 here reads CASSAGGNNSPLHF. The nucleotides are TGTGCCAGCAGCGCAGGGGGTAATAATTCACCCCTCCACTTT.